This T cell receptor beta chain was retrieved from a study of shared clonotypes between healthy human individuals. CD45RO-negative CD8 cells positively selected for CCR7 made up the naive population, which excluded terminally differentiated effector memory CD45RA+ cells. There were no recent acute infections or vaccinations among the donors, who were healthy HIV-negative adults. Only Caucasian adults living in Nashville, Tennessee served as donors. In regard to this clone: Antigen specificity is unknown.

Study outcomes and limitations: Shared across several donors were approximately 5% of the naive CD4 clonotypes. Among donors, clonotype sharing was expected to be affected by sequencing depth.

The assay was immunoSEQ multiplex PCR, and TCRdb's table has in-frame clones only and misses some. The sample has 450,000 to 700,000 clones; 95% are singletons. The V gene's germline CDR1 is GTSNPN and CDR2 SVGIG (reference sequence). The ends lost 6 bases at V and 0 bases at J; junction bases unmatched: 12. This CDR3 is built from 16 residues. Sequenced sample: naive CD8+ T cells sorted from blood. This chain uses TRBV30 with TRBJ2-7; 9 bases agree with TRBD2. This clonotype was sampled from a woman aged 30 to 39 in good health. In nucleotides, the CDR3 is TGTGCCTGCTTAACCCGACTAGCGGTTAGCTCCTACGAGCAGTACTTC. It translates to CACLTRLAVSSYEQYF.